The 13 T cell receptor beta chains in this list originate from one sample, sequenced in a study of OX40 agonist ivuxolimab in advanced cancers. Here immunoSEQ multiplex PCR was the method, and the copy in TCRdb shows in-frame clones only, minus some. The sample holds approximately 90,000 clones; 70% to 90% are singletons and the top ten take roughly 1.5%. This specimen was CD4+ or CD8+ T cells sorted from blood, taken in a trial of the OX40 agonist ivuxolimab. The receptor source for this set is an adult with an advanced solid tumor such as melanoma, head and neck, liver or kidney cancer.

V is TRBV7-9 and J is TRBJ2-2, with 9 bases aligning to TRBD2. The CDR3 totals 14 residues. Germline-derived CDR1 and CDR2 are SEHNR and FQNEAQ (reference sequence). After removal of 5 bases from V and 6 bases from J, the junction contained 4 bases not matched to a gene. The DNA of the CDR3 is TGTGCCAGCAGCCAGGCTAGCGGGGCCGGGGAGCTGTTTTTT. Its translation is CASSQASGAGELFF. The full variable domain, with the rest looked up from reference TRBV7-9 and TRBJ2-2, is DTGVSQNPRHKITKRGQNVTFRCDPISEHNRLYWYRQTLGQGPEFLTYFQNEAQLEKSRLLSDRFSAERPKGSFSTLEIQRTEQGDSAMYLCASSQASGAGELFFGEGSRLTVL.

This chain links TRBV27 with TRBJ2-3; 9 bases agree with TRBD2. V shed 2 bases and J 1 base; nucleotides not matched to a gene: 10. The CDR3 runs 18 residues. CDR1 is MNHEY and CDR2 is SMNVEV in the germline V gene (reference sequence). The CDR3 sequence is CASSLINAGGRGTDTQYF. DNA for the CDR3: TGTGCCAGCAGTTTAATAAATGCAGGCGGGAGGGGCACAGATACGCAGTATTTT.

The chain links TRBV6-1 to TRBJ2-2, with D possibly TRBD1 on 5 matching bases. V lost 4 bases, J lost 3 bases, and 9 bases lay in between. The CDR3 spans 14 residues. The V gene's germline CDR1 is MNHNS and CDR2 SASEGT. Here the CDR3 DNA reads TGTGCCAGCAGTGTGACCAGGGACACCGGGGAGCTGTTTTTT. Protein sequence: CASSVTRDTGELFF.

This clone appeared a few times. The chain carries TRBV30 and TRBJ1-6; D unclear. The CDR3 consists of 13 residues. V was shortened by 1 base and J by 7 bases, with 8 bases between the two germline ends. CDR1 is GTSNPN, CDR2 SVGIG, per germline (reference sequence). CDR3 DNA: TGTGCCTGGAGTGATACACCCAATTCACCCCTCCACTTT. Its translation is CAWSDTPNSPLHF.

The V and J genes are TRBV6-5 and TRBJ1-6; 7 bases map to TRBD1. The CDR3 runs 15 residues. Germline assignment: CDR1 MNHEY and CDR2 SVGAGI. Trimming removed 0 bases from V and 7 bases from J; junction bases left unmatched: 3. CDR3 nucleotide sequence: TGTGCCAGCAGTTACTCAGGGGGCCCAAATTCACCCCTCCACTTT. Protein: CASSYSGGPNSPLHF.

V gene TRBV30 combines with J gene TRBJ1-2, with TRBD1 as a possible D gene (5 bases). This CDR3 has 15 amino acids. CDR1 and CDR2 from the germline V gene are GTSNPN and SVGIG (reference sequence). The germline V and J ends were trimmed by 5 bases and 3 bases, with 19 bases remaining between them. CDR3 residues: CAWEGRAPKHYGYTF. CDR3 nucleotides: TGTGCCTGGGAGGGGAGGGCCCCTAAACACTATGGCTACACCTTC. The entire variable domain, with the rest obtained from reference TRBV30 and TRBJ1-2, is as follows: SQTIHQWPATLVQPVGSPLSLECTVEGTSNPNLYWYRQAAGRGLQLLFYSVGIGQISSEVPQNLSASRPQDRQFILSSKKLLLSDSGFYLCAWEGRAPKHYGYTFGSGTRLTVV.

Comment on this clone: The same CDR3 can be traced to other DNA sequences in this sample. The V and J genes are TRBV19 and TRBJ1-1; D might be TRBD1 (5 bases). The CDR3 runs 13 residues. Trimming removed 4 bases from V and 3 bases from J, with 9 bases in between. Germline values: CDR1 LNHDA, CDR2 SQIVND (reference sequence). CDR3 nucleotides: TGTGCCAGTAGTACCACAGGTGACACTGAAGCTTTCTTT. Its translation is CASSTTGDTEAFF.

This clone was seen only a few times. This chain links TRBV6-1 with TRBJ1-4; D remains ambiguous. The germline V gene has CDR1 MNHNS and CDR2 SASEGT. There are 15 residues in the CDR3. The V end was cut by 2 bases, the J end by 6 bases, with 13 bases between. CDR3 loop: CASSEQAQNHEKLFF. DNA for the CDR3: TGTGCCAGCAGTGAACAGGCGCAAAATCATGAAAAACTGTTTTTT.

This clone was counted once. The chain links TRBV29-1 to TRBJ2-7; TRBD1 matches at 7 bases. CDR1 is SQVTM and CDR2 is ANQGSEA in the germline V gene. V was clipped by 6 bases and J by 1 base; unmatched bases: 12. CDR3 length: 15 amino acids. Here the CDR3 reads CSVAQGDRVSYEQYF. CDR3 bases: TGCAGCGTGGCTCAAGGGGACAGAGTTTCCTACGAGCAGTACTTC.

This clone was found once. The genes are TRBV4-1 and TRBJ2-5; 8 nucleotides match TRBD2. V lost 2 bases and J lost 2; bases outside the gene matches: 7. CDR3 length: 16 residues. CDR1 is MGHRA, CDR2 YSYEKL, per germline. The DNA of the CDR3 is TGCGCCAGCAGCCAAAATAGCGGGACTACGCAAGAGACCCAGTACTTC. This encodes CASSQNSGTTQETQYF.

The gene calls are TRBV7-2 and TRBJ2-5, with D possibly TRBD2 on 6 matching bases. This CDR3 has 13 residues. Deletions cut 5 bases from V and 3 bases from J, with 10 bases between. CDR1 is SGHTA, CDR2 FQGNSA, per germline. The CDR3 region is CASSRDFEETQYF. The CDR3 DNA is TGTGCCAGCAGCCGGGACTTCGAAGAGACCCAGTACTTC.

Only a few counts were recorded for this clone. The rearrangement links TRBV6-1 to TRBJ1-2; D not certain. Germline-derived CDR1 and CDR2 are MNHNS and SASEGT. This CDR3 has 11 amino acids. V was clipped by 10 bases and J by 4 bases, with 10 bases between them. The CDR3: CAIASGYGYTF. CDR3 DNA: TGTGCCATCGCCTCGGGCTATGGCTACACCTTC.

There are a few counts of this clone. The rearrangement uses TRBV4-3 and TRBJ2-7, with D unresolved. The CDR3 has 13 amino acids. Trimming took 2 bases from V and 9 from J, leaving 14 bases between them. The germline CDR1 and CDR2 sequences are LGHNA and YSLEER. CDR3 amino acids: CASSQQATSPQYF. The DNA for the CDR3 is TGCGCCAGCAGCCAACAGGCGACCTCCCCGCAGTACTTC.